The 28 T cell receptor beta chains presented below share a single source sample, sequenced in a study of lymphopenia after photon versus proton radiotherapy. Here immunoSEQ multiplex PCR was the method, and the copy in TCRdb shows in-frame clones only, minus some. The data contain tens of thousands of clones, around 90% of them seen just once; the ten biggest clones take up 2.5% to 3%. The source material was peripheral blood, sampled from a patient treated with photon-based radiotherapy. These receptors all stem from a woman in her seventies with pancreatic cancer.

This clone was seen more than once but under ten times. This chain connects TRBV5-4 to TRBJ2-7; perhaps D is TRBD1 or TRBD2 (6 bases each). Germline-derived CDR1 and CDR2 are SGHNT and YYREEE (reference sequence). The CDR3 has 15 amino acids. The germline V and J ends were trimmed by 4 bases and 0 bases, with 14 bases remaining between them. This chain's CDR3 is CASSGGTHSSYEQYF. As DNA, the CDR3 is TGTGCCAGCAGCGGAGGGACACATAGCTCCTACGAGCAGTACTTC.

The chain is built from TRBV30 and TRBJ2-1; TRBD2 agrees at 10 bases. Germline assignment: CDR1 GTSNPN and CDR2 SVGIG (reference sequence). The CDR3 has 15 amino acids. V trimming: 3 bases; J trimming: 9 bases; junction bases outside the gene matches: 11. Here the CDR3 reads CAWSRTSGNNGEQFF. CDR3 nucleotide sequence: TGTGCCTGGAGCAGAACTAGCGGGAATAACGGTGAGCAGTTCTTC.

This chain connects TRBV7-2 to TRBJ2-1; D gene unclear. The V gene lost 7 bases and the J gene lost 0 bases, with 13 bases spanning the gap. The CDR3 consists of 15 residues. Germline V lookup: CDR1 SGHTA, CDR2 FQGNSA. As DNA, the CDR3 is TGTGCCAGCATCTCCCGAGGTAGCTCCTACAATGAGCAGTTCTTC. This codes for CASISRGSSYNEQFF.

J is TRBJ2-3 and V is TRBV5-1; possible D gene TRBD1, 6 bases. The CDR3 runs to 19 residues. Trimming left V 4 bases short and J 3 bases short, with 27 bases between. Germline V gives CDR1 SGHRS, CDR2 YFSETQ. The CDR3 DNA reads TGCGCCAGCAGCACCCAACAGGGTTTAGTACCCCGTGGGACAGATACGCAGTATTTT. As protein: CASSTQQGLVPRGTDTQYF. Full variable domain (outside the CDR3, taken from reference TRBV5-1 and TRBJ2-3): KAGVTQTPRYLIKTRGQQVTLSCSPISGHRSVSWYQQTPGQGLQFLFEYFSETQRNKGNFPGRFSGRQFSNSRSEMNVSTLELGDSALYLCASSTQQGLVPRGTDTQYFGPGTRLTVL.

The rearrangement joins TRBV19 to TRBJ2-5, with 9 bases matching TRBD2. CDR1 and CDR2 from the germline V gene are LNHDA and SQIVND (reference sequence). Trimming at V came to 3 bases and at J to 2 bases, leaving 10 bases not matched to a gene. This CDR3 spans 17 amino acids. CDR3 loop: CASSMGGASGKQETQYF. CDR3 coding DNA: TGTGCCAGTAGTATGGGGGGGGCTAGCGGGAAACAAGAGACCCAGTACTTC.

The J gene is TRBJ2-5, the V gene TRBV19, with D perhaps matching TRBD1 (6 bases). The V end lost 1 base, the J end lost 2 bases, and 8 bases lay between the germline ends. CDR1 is LNHDA and CDR2 is SQIVND in the germline V gene (reference sequence). CDR3 length: 14 amino acids. CDR3 DNA sequence: TGTGCCAGTAGTATAGGAGGGGGACAAGAGACCCAGTACTTC. Amino acid sequence: CASSIGGGQETQYF.

Turning to this clone: A read error may produce the germline difference seen at one junction end. The gene calls are TRBV9 and TRBJ2-1, with 9 positions matching TRBD2. Germline loops: CDR1 SGDLS, CDR2 YYNGEE. The CDR3 totals 15 residues. Written as DNA, the CDR3 is TGTGCCAGCAGCGTCATAGCGGGAGCCCCCAATCAGCAGTTCTTC. Amino acid sequence: CASSVIAGAPNQQFF. The variable domain in full, with the rest retrieved from reference TRBV9 and TRBJ2-1, is DSGVTQTPKHLITATGQRVTLRCSPRSGDLSVYWYQQSLDQGLQFLIQYYNGEERAKGNILERFSAQQFPDLHSELNLSSLELGDSALYFCASSVIAGAPNQQFFGPGTRLTVL.

V is TRBV11-2 and J is TRBJ2-5; D ambiguous. The CDR3 length is 13 residues. Trimming cost V 7 bases and J 5 bases, with 14 bases left between them. Looked up from germline, CDR1 is SGHAT and CDR2 is FQNNGV. The CDR3 DNA follows: TGTGCCAGCAACCACCAGGAACGGGAGACCCAGTACTTC. This codes for CASNHQERETQYF.

This CDR3 is CASRWPGGTEAFF. The CDR3 region has the DNA TGTGCCAGCAGATGGCCGGGCGGCACTGAAGCTTTCTTT. The gene calls are TRBV6-6 and TRBJ1-1; D not resolved. CDR1 is MNHNY and CDR2 is SVGAGI in the germline V gene (reference sequence). This CDR3 has 13 amino acids. Trimming took off 6 bases at V and 4 bases at J, with 12 bases between the two ends.

In regard to this clone: In the same sample, other DNA sequences code for this CDR3. The chain combines TRBV9 with TRBJ2-7; TRBD2 might be the D (6 bases). The CDR3 consists of 14 residues. Per the germline V gene, CDR1 is SGDLS and CDR2 is YYNGEE. The V end lost 0 bases, the J end lost 2 bases, and 9 bases lay between the germline ends. The CDR3 is CASSVGTSPYEQYF. The CDR3, as DNA: TGTGCCAGCAGCGTAGGAACTAGCCCCTACGAGCAGTACTTC.

This clone was found once. This chain joins TRBV6-5 and TRBJ2-1; no clear D. The CDR3 has 8 residues. Trimming took 11 bases from V and 12 from J, leaving 8 bases between them. Germline CDR1 MNHEY, CDR2 SVGAGI. CDR3 in DNA: TGTGCCGGCCCTGGGCAGTTCTTC. This translates into CAGPGQFF.

This clone was counted a few times. This sequence joins TRBV5-4 and TRBJ1-4; TRBD1 aligns across 7 bases. CDR1 and CDR2 (germline): SGHNT, YYREEE (reference sequence). The J segment lost 9 bases and the V segment lost 4 bases, leaving 12 bases of the junction unmatched. The CDR3 consists of 15 residues. Written as DNA, the CDR3 is TGTGCCAGCAGCCCGGGACGGGGACAGAGGCAAAAACTGTTTTTT. Encoded protein: CASSPGRGQRQKLFF.

V is TRBV19 and J is TRBJ1-3; maybe TRBD1 (5 bases). The CDR3 loop spans 17 amino acids. V lost 5 bases to trimming and J lost 0 bases, with 17 bases between them. The germline V gene has CDR1 LNHDA and CDR2 SQIVND (reference sequence). The CDR3 sequence: CASSPPPPGTSGNTIYF. The CDR3 nucleotides read TGTGCCAGTAGTCCACCCCCTCCAGGGACCTCTGGAAACACCATATATTTT.

The chain joins TRBV19 to TRBJ2-7; TRBD2 is a possible D gene (5 bases). With 0 bases removed from V and 7 bases from J, the gap between germline ends came to 7 bases. The CDR3 totals 12 residues. Germline CDR1 is LNHDA and CDR2 is SQIVND (reference sequence). The CDR3 protein is CASSIDGGEQYF. The CDR3 coding sequence is TGTGCCAGTAGTATAGATGGCGGGGAGCAGTACTTC.

The J gene is TRBJ2-5, the V gene TRBV7-3; 7 bases are a match to TRBD1. Germline CDR1 and CDR2: SGHTA and FQGTGA. V shed 5 bases, J shed 1 base, and the junction held 10 bases outside the gene matches. CDR3 length equals 16 residues. The CDR3 nucleotides read TGTGCCAGCAGCCATCCAACAGGGGATCGCCAAGAGACCCAGTACTTC. Translating it yields CASSHPTGDRQETQYF.

This clone was observed a few times. The chain has TRBV13 and TRBJ1-2; no firm D call. Trimming pared 3 bases from V and 0 bases from J, leaving 14 bases between. Looked up from germline, CDR1 is PRHDT and CDR2 is FYEKMQ (reference sequence). The CDR3 loop spans 16 amino acids. DNA of the CDR3: TGTGCCAGCAGCTTCGGGCTGTCACCTTCTAACTATGGCTACACCTTC. Translating gives CASSFGLSPSNYGYTF.

This chain joins TRBV9 and TRBJ2-3; TRBD1 agrees at 9 bases. Trimming cost V 0 bases and J 3 bases; bases outside gene matches: 2. CDR3 length: 15 amino acids. The V gene's germline CDR1 is SGDLS and CDR2 YYNGEE. CDR3 nucleotide sequence: TGTGCCAGCAGCGTAGTAGGACAGGGGACAGATACGCAGTATTTT. Its protein product is CASSVVGQGTDTQYF.

This clone came up once. This chain uses TRBV19 with TRBJ1-5; D is ambiguous. The CDR3 contains 14 residues. CDR1 and CDR2 from the germline V gene are LNHDA and SQIVND (reference sequence). Trimming left V 0 bases short and J 10 bases short, with 13 bases between. The DNA for the CDR3 is TGTGCCAGTAGTATAGAGGCCCTCGTTGGACCCCAGCATTTT. This sequence encodes CASSIEALVGPQHF.

The chain recombines TRBV19 with TRBJ1-2; 9 positions agree with TRBD1. J was trimmed by 3 bases and V by 6 bases; bases with no gene match: 8. Germline CDR1 and CDR2: LNHDA and SQIVND (reference sequence). The CDR3 contains 15 residues. CDR3 sequence (DNA): TGTGCCAGTAGCCAAGGACAGGGGCCACACTATGGCTACACCTTC. Residues: CASSQGQGPHYGYTF.

The genes are TRBV27 and TRBJ2-1, with TRBD2 identical over 8 bases. The CDR3 spans 16 residues. Per the germline V gene, CDR1 is MNHEY and CDR2 is SMNVEV (reference sequence). J gave up 9 bases and V 4 bases, and 14 bases lay outside the gene matches. CDR3 loop: CASSSGPSGRLGEQFF. In nucleotides, the CDR3 is TGTGCCAGCAGTTCGGGACCAAGCGGGAGATTAGGTGAGCAGTTCTTC.

The rearrangement joins TRBV6-5 to TRBJ1-3; unclear D gene. Per germline, CDR1 MNHEY and CDR2 SVGAGI. The CDR3 contains 14 residues. The V gene lost 6 bases and the J gene lost 4 bases, with 13 bases spanning the gap. The CDR3 DNA reads TGTGCCAGCAGCCAGCGGCTGCTCGGAAACACCATATATTTT. Its translation: CASSQRLLGNTIYF.

This sequence joins TRBV5-1 and TRBJ2-5; D might be TRBD1 (5 bases). V lost 4 bases to trimming and J lost 3 bases, with 13 bases between them. CDR3 size: 14 residues. Germline V gene data show CDR1 as SGHRS and CDR2 as YFSETQ. This CDR3 reads CASSPRQSEETQYF. The CDR3 DNA reads TGCGCCAGCAGCCCCCGACAGTCCGAAGAGACCCAGTACTTC.

The chain joins TRBV5-1 to TRBJ2-2; TRBD1 might be the D (6 bases). The V end was cut by 7 bases, the J end by 1 base, with 14 bases between. This CDR3 has 15 amino acids. Germline CDR1 and CDR2: SGHRS and YFSETQ. The CDR3, as DNA: TGCGCCAGCGAACGGACAGCGTGGAACACCGGGGAGCTGTTTTTT. Protein product: CASERTAWNTGELFF.

This rearrangement joins TRBV14 to TRBJ2-4; D gene ambiguous. V shed 5 bases and J shed 7 bases, with 12 bases lying between them. The V gene's germline CDR1 is SGHDN and CDR2 FVKESK. This CDR3 has 13 residues. CDR3 sequence reads: CASSVSPTNIQYF. CDR3 sequence (DNA): TGTGCCAGCAGCGTCTCACCGACCAACATTCAGTACTTC. The full variable domain, in which reference TRBV14 and TRBJ2-4 provide the parts outside the CDR3, is EAGVTQFPSHSVIEKGQTVTLRCDPISGHDNLYWYRRVMGKEIKFLLHFVKESKQDESGMPNNRFLAERTGGTYSTLKVQPAELEDSGVYFCASSVSPTNIQYFGAGTRLSVL.

The chain links TRBV6-6 to TRBJ1-2; D uncertain. Per the germline V gene, CDR1 is MNHNY and CDR2 is SVGAGI (reference sequence). V lost 7 bases and J 2 bases, leaving 14 bases between the germline ends. This CDR3 spans 14 amino acids. In DNA form, the CDR3 reads TGTGCCAGCACCGATGGGGTGATAAACTATGGCTACACCTTC. Amino acids: CASTDGVINYGYTF.

The chain combines TRBV5-8 with TRBJ2-1; 10 positions match TRBD2. This CDR3 has 16 amino acids. J gave up 2 bases and V 4 bases, and 6 bases lay outside the gene matches. Germline CDR1 reads SGHTS; CDR2 reads YDEGEE. CDR3 sequence reads: CASSLRTSGTYNEQFF. The CDR3 region has the DNA TGTGCCAGCAGCCTGCGGACTAGCGGAACCTACAATGAGCAGTTCTTC.

This sequence joins TRBV27 and TRBJ2-5; D gene uncertain. This CDR3 contains 15 residues. The V gene's germline CDR1 is MNHEY and CDR2 SMNVEV (reference sequence). Trimming shortened V by 7 bases and J by 0 bases, and 15 bases separated the two germline ends. The DNA of the CDR3 is TGTGCCAGCAAGAGATCCGGGTTGTACCAAGAGACCCAGTACTTC. Its translation is CASKRSGLYQETQYF.

V gene TRBV7-2 combines with J gene TRBJ2-3; D perhaps matches TRBD2 (6 bases). The CDR3 has 14 amino acids. Trimming stripped 6 bases from V and 4 bases from J, with 14 bases between. Germline CDR1 is SGHTA and CDR2 is FQGNSA. In DNA form, the CDR3 reads TGTGCCAGCAGGCCGTCGGGGGTGTCAGATACGCAGTATTTT. Protein product: CASRPSGVSDTQYF.